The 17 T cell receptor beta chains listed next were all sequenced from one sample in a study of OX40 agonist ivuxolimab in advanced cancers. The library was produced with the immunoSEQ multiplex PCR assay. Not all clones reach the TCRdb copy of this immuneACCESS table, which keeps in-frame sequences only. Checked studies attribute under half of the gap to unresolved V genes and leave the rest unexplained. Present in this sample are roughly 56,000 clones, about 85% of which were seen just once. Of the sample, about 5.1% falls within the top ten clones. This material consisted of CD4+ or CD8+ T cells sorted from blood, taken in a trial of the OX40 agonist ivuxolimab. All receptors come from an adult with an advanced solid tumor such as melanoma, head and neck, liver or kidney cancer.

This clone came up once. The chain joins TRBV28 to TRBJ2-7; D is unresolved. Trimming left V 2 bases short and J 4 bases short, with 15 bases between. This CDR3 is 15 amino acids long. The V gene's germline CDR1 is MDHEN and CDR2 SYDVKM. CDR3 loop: CASSLEITYPYEQYF. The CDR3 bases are TGTGCCAGCAGTTTAGAAATTACCTACCCATACGAGCAGTACTTC.

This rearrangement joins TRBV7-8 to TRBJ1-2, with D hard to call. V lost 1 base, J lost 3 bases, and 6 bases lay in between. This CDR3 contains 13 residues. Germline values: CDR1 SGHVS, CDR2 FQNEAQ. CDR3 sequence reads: CASSLEQDYGYTF. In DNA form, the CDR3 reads TGTGCCAGCAGCTTAGAGCAGGACTATGGCTACACCTTC. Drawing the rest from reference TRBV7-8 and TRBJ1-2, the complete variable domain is GAGVSQSPRYKVAKRGQDVALRCDPISGHVSLFWYQQALGQGPEFLTYFQNEAQLDKSGLPSDRFFAERPEGSVSTLKIQRTQQEDSAVYLCASSLEQDYGYTFGSGTRLTVV.

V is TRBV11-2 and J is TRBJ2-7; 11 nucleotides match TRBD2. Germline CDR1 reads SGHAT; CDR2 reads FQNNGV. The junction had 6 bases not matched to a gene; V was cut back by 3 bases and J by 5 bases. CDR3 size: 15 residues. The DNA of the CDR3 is TGTGCCAGCAGCTTGACTAGCGGGACCGGGGACGAGCAGTACTTC. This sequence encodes CASSLTSGTGDEQYF. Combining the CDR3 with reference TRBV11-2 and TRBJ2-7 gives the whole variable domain EAGVAQSPRYKIIEKRQSVAFWCNPISGHATLYWYQQILGQGPKLLIQFQNNGVVDDSQLPKDRFSAERLKGVDSTLKIQPAKLEDSAVYLCASSLTSGTGDEQYFGPGTRLTVT.

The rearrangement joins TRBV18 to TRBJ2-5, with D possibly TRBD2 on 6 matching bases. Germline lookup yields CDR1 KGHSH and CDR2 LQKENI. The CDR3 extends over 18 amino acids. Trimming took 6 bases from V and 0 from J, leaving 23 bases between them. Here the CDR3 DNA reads TGTGCCAGCTCTCCGCGGGCAGGGTCTAGCGCAGACCAAGAGACCCAGTACTTC. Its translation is CASSPRAGSSADQETQYF.

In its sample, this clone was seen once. In DNA form, the CDR3 reads TGTGCCAGCAGCTTAGTGAGCGGGAGGGCCGACAATGAGCAGTTCTTC. This codes for CASSLVSGRADNEQFF. This rearrangement joins TRBV11-2 to TRBJ2-1; 10 nucleotides align to TRBD2. The CDR3 contains 16 residues. CDR1 is SGHAT, CDR2 FQNNGV, per germline. Trimming took 1 base from V and 5 from J; bases not matched to a gene: 5.

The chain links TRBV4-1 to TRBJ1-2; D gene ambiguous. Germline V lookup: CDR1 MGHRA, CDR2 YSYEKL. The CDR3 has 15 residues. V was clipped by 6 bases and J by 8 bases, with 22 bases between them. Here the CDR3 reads CASRQSSEIRRGYTF. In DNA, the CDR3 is TGCGCCAGCAGGCAGTCATCTGAGATTAGACGGGGCTACACCTTC.

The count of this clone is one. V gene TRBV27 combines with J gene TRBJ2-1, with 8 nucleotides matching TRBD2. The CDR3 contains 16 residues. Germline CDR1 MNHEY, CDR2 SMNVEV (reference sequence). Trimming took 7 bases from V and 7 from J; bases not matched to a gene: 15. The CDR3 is CASTASSGVAGNEQFF. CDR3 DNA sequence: TGTGCCAGCACCGCTTCCAGTGGAGTAGCGGGAAATGAGCAGTTCTTC.

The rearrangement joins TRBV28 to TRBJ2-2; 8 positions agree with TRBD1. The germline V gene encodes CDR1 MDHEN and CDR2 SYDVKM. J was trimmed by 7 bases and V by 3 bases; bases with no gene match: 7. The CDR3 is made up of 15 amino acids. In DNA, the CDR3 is TGTGCCAGCAGTTTGGCAGGGGGCTGGGGCGGGGAGCTGTTTTTT. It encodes CASSLAGGWGGELFF.

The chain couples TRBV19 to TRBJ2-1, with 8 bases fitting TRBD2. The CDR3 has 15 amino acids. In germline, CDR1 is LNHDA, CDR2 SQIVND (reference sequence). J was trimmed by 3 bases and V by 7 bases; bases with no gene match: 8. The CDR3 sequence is CASTTGGYLYNEQFF. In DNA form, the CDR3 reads TGTGCCAGTACAACGGGGGGGTATCTCTACAATGAGCAGTTCTTC.

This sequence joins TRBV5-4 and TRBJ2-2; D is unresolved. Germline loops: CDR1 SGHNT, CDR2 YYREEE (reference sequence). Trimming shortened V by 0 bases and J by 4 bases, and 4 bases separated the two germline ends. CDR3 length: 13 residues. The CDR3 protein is CASSLAGTGELFF. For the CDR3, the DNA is TGTGCCAGCAGCTTGGCTGGCACCGGGGAGCTGTTTTTT.

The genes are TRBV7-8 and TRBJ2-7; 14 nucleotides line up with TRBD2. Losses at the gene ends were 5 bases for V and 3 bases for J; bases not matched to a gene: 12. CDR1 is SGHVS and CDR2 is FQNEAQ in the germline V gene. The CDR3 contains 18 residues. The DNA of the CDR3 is TGTGCCAGCAGCCTTGATCGACCGGGACTAGCGGGAGTCTACGAGCAGTACTTC. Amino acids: CASSLDRPGLAGVYEQYF. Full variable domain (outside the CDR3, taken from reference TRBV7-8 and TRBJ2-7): GAGVSQSPRYKVAKRGQDVALRCDPISGHVSLFWYQQALGQGPEFLTYFQNEAQLDKSGLPSDRFFAERPEGSVSTLKIQRTQQEDSAVYLCASSLDRPGLAGVYEQYFGPGTRLTVT.

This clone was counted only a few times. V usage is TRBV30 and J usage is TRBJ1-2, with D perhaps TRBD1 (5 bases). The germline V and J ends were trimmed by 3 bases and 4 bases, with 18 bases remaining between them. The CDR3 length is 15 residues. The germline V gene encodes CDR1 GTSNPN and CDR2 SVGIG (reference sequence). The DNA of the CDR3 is TGTGCCTGGAGCCTAACAGGCCTCTCCCTCTATGGCTACACCTTC. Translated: CAWSLTGLSLYGYTF. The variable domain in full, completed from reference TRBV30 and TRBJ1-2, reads SQTIHQWPATLVQPVGSPLSLECTVEGTSNPNLYWYRQAAGRGLQLLFYSVGIGQISSEVPQNLSASRPQDRQFILSSKKLLLSDSGFYLCAWSLTGLSLYGYTFGSGTRLTVV.

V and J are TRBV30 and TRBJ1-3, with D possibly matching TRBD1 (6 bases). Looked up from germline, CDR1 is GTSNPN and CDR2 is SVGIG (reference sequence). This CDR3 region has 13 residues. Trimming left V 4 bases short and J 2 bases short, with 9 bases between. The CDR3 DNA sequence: TGTGCCTGGAAACAGGGCGCTGGAAACACCATATATTTT. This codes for CAWKQGAGNTIYF. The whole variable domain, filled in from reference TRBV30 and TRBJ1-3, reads SQTIHQWPATLVQPVGSPLSLECTVEGTSNPNLYWYRQAAGRGLQLLFYSVGIGQISSEVPQNLSASRPQDRQFILSSKKLLLSDSGFYLCAWKQGAGNTIYFGEGSWLTVV.

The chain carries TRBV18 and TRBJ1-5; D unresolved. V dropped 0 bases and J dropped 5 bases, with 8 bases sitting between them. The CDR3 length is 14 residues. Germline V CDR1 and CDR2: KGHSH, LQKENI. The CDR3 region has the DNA TGTGCCAGCTCACCACCGAATTCCGATCAGCCCCAGCATTTT. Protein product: CASSPPNSDQPQHF. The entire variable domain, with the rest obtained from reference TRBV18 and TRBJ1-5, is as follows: NAGVMQNPRHLVRRRGQEARLRCSPMKGHSHVYWYRQLPEEGLKFMVYLQKENIIDESGMPKERFSAEFPKEGPSILRIQQVVRGDSAAYFCASSPPNSDQPQHFGDGTRLSIL.

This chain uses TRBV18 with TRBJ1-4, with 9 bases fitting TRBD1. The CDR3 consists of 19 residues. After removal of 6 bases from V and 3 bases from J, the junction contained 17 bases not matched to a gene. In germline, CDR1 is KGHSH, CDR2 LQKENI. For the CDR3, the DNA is TGTGCCAGCTCTCCCTACCAGGGACAGGGTGCGAATGCTAATGAAAAACTGTTTTTT. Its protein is CASSPYQGQGANANEKLFF.

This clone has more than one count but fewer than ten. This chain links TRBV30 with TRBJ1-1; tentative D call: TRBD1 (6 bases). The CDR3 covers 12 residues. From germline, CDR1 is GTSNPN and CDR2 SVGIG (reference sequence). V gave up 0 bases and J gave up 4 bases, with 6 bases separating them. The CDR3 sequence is CAWSVQGTEAFF. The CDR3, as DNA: TGTGCCTGGAGTGTACAGGGCACTGAAGCTTTCTTT.

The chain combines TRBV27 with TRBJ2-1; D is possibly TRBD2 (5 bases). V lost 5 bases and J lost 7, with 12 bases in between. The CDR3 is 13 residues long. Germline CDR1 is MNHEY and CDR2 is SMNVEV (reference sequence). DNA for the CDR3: TGTGCCAGCAGTCCTGAGGGCGGGAATGAGCAGTTCTTC. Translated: CASSPEGGNEQFF.